The 22 T cell receptor beta chains given below trace back to one sample, sequenced in a study of T cells after yellow fever vaccination. TCRdb called the 5' RACE reads again in MiXCR, with one record for every CDR3 protein. This sample yields 300,000 to 400,000 distinct CDR3 sequences, of which 8.1% are seen a single time; approximately 16% belongs to the top ten. Specimen: PBMCs, collected more than 40 days after the first yellow fever vaccination. These receptors came from a man aged 18 to 30 who received the YFV17D yellow fever vaccine.

This chain connects TRBV12-5 to TRBJ1-3; TRBD1 is a possible D gene (6 bases). The V end lost 2 bases, the J end lost 3 bases, and 11 bases lay between the germline ends. The CDR3 contains 15 residues. The germline V gene has CDR1 LGHNT and CDR2 FRNRAP. In DNA, the CDR3 is TGTGCTAGTGGTTTGCGGCAGGGGCTTGGAAACACCATATATTTT. This encodes CASGLRQGLGNTIYF.

The V call is TRBV10-3, the J call TRBJ1-6; weak D call: TRBD1 (6 bases). The CDR3 is 15 amino acids. V was clipped by 4 bases and J by 11 bases, with 18 bases between them. The germline V gene has CDR1 ENHRY and CDR2 SYGVKD. In DNA form, the CDR3 reads TGTGCCATCAGTGCCGTGGGGGCAGGACGGCCACCCCTCCACTTT. Encoded protein: CAISAVGAGRPPLHF.

V gene TRBV7-2 combines with J gene TRBJ2-7; D call uncertain. The germline V gene has CDR1 SGHTA and CDR2 FQGNSA. V was cut by 5 bases and J by 3 bases, with 8 bases left in between. CDR3 length: 12 amino acids. The CDR3: CASSPQNYEQYF. As DNA, the CDR3 is TGTGCCAGCAGCCCCCAAAACTACGAGCAGTACTTC.

The J gene is TRBJ2-2, the V gene TRBV20-1, with a weak D call TRBD2 (6 bases). CDR3 size: 15 residues. Deletions cut 1 base from V and 4 bases from J, with 13 bases between. Germline-derived CDR1 and CDR2 are DFQATT and SNEGSKA (reference sequence). The CDR3 loop is CSARGEGRGTGELFF. In DNA, the CDR3 is TGCAGTGCTAGAGGGGAAGGGCGGGGCACCGGGGAGCTGTTTTTT.

This rearrangement joins TRBV11-2 to TRBJ2-1; D gene ambiguous. Trimming shortened V by 7 bases and J by 10 bases, and 14 bases separated the two germline ends. Germline CDR1 and CDR2: SGHAT and FQNNGV. The CDR3 runs to 12 residues. The CDR3 DNA is TGTGCCAGCACCTTGGTGACCGAGGAGCAGTTCTTC. Translation gives CASTLVTEEQFF.

The chain links TRBV7-2 to TRBJ2-7; no firm D call. Germline assignment: CDR1 SGHTA and CDR2 FQGNSA. The CDR3 runs 16 residues. Trimming pared 5 bases from V and 3 bases from J, leaving 20 bases between. CDR3 DNA: TGTGCCAGCAGCCGCAGTAGGCTCCGGACCTTCTACGAGCAGTACTTC. This codes for CASSRSRLRTFYEQYF.

This clonotype was counted between two and nine times. This rearrangement joins TRBV7-9 to TRBJ2-3, with TRBD2 identical over 11 bases. The CDR3 has 15 residues. Germline-derived CDR1 and CDR2 are SEHNR and FQNEAQ (reference sequence). The ends lost 7 bases at V and 2 bases at J; junction bases unmatched: 5. CDR3 in amino acids: CASTGTSGNTDTQYF. The CDR3, as DNA: TGTGCCAGCACAGGGACTAGCGGAAACACAGATACGCAGTATTTT.

This clonotype was observed a handful of times. The V and J genes are TRBV7-2 and TRBJ1-2, with TRBD1 identical over 7 bases. The germline CDR1 and CDR2 sequences are SGHTA and FQGNSA. V trimming: 2 bases; J trimming: 8 bases; junction bases outside the gene matches: 11. There are 15 residues in the CDR3. CDR3 sequence (DNA): TGTGCCAGCAGCTTAAGGCGACCAGGGGGTGGAGGCTACACCTTC. Encoded protein: CASSLRRPGGGGYTF.

This clonotype was detected a few times. The chain links TRBV4-2 to TRBJ1-2; no reliable D call. The length of the CDR3 is 11 residues. Germline V lookup: CDR1 LGHNA, CDR2 YNFKEQ. V was cut by 0 bases and J by 9 bases, with 5 bases left in between. Here the CDR3 reads CASSQESSYTF. In DNA form, the CDR3 reads TGTGCCAGCAGCCAAGAGTCTAGCTACACCTTC.

This clonotype has just a few counts. The chain links TRBV29-1 to TRBJ1-2; D is undetermined. The CDR3 loop spans 14 amino acids. V was pared by 3 bases and J by 0 bases, with 11 bases between. Germline CDR1 is SQVTM and CDR2 is ANQGSEA. CDR3 sequence: CSVDLADSNYGYTF. CDR3 in DNA: TGCAGCGTTGATCTAGCAGATTCTAACTATGGCTACACCTTC.

The V gene is TRBV6-5, the J gene TRBJ1-5, with D hard to call. Germline CDR1 MNHEY, CDR2 SVGAGI. V was pared by 0 bases and J by 2 bases, with 11 bases between. This CDR3 has 16 residues. CDR3 DNA sequence: TGTGCCAGCAGTTACTCAGGGCCGAAGCGCAATCAGCCCCAGCATTTT. Its protein is CASSYSGPKRNQPQHF.

A word on this clonotype: A much larger clone differs by one base, so this may be a read error. The chain employs TRBV10-3 and TRBJ2-7; no clear D gene. Germline values: CDR1 ENHRY, CDR2 SYGVKD. The CDR3 covers 15 residues. CDR3 sequence reads: CAMSDPDHSSYEQYF. DNA of the CDR3: TGTGCCATGAGTGATCCGGACCATAGCTCCTACGAGCAGTACTTC.

The rearrangement links TRBV6-1 to TRBJ2-5; D unclear. Germline values: CDR1 MNHNS, CDR2 SASEGT. V lost 6 bases and J lost 5, with 16 bases in between. The CDR3 spans 14 residues. CDR3 bases: TGTGCCAGCAGCCGGAGAGTTCAGATCGAGACCCAGTACTTC. It codes for CASSRRVQIETQYF.

The V and J genes are TRBV20-1 and TRBJ2-7; 7 positions agree with TRBD2. The CDR3 length is 16 residues. Germline CDR1 DFQATT, CDR2 SNEGSKA (reference sequence). Germline trimming cut 0 bases from V and 4 bases from J; bases unmatched to any gene: 12. The CDR3 nucleotides read TGCAGTGCTAGAGATCTAGCGGCGTATAATACTTACGAGCAGTACTTC. This encodes CSARDLAAYNTYEQYF.

This clonotype was picked up a small number of times. J is TRBJ1-4 and V is TRBV20-1; 8 nucleotides align to TRBD1. Germline V gene data show CDR1 as DFQATT and CDR2 as SNEGSKA (reference sequence). This CDR3 contains 17 residues. Trimming cost V 1 base and J 0 bases; bases outside gene matches: 7. CDR3 in amino acids: CSARGQGASSTNEKLFF. The DNA of the CDR3 is TGCAGTGCTAGAGGCCAGGGGGCAAGTTCAACTAATGAAAAACTGTTTTTT.

This clonotype has more than one count but fewer than ten. The chain combines TRBV9 with TRBJ1-1; D possibly corresponds to TRBD1 (5 bases). V was clipped by 3 bases and J by 0 bases, with 12 bases between them. The CDR3 totals 15 residues. Germline V gene sequence: CDR1 SGDLS, CDR2 YYNGEE. The DNA of the CDR3 is TGTGCCAGCAGCGGGAAGACAGCGATGAACACTGAAGCTTTCTTT. It translates to CASSGKTAMNTEAFF.

The chain combines TRBV24-1 with TRBJ2-5, with 10 bases matching TRBD2. The germline gives CDR1 KGHDR, CDR2 SFDVKD. The CDR3 runs 15 residues. V shed 1 base and J 4 bases; nucleotides not matched to a gene: 2. CDR3 protein: CATSDFRTSGETQYF. In nucleotides, the CDR3 is TGTGCCACCAGTGATTTTCGGACTAGCGGAGAGACCCAGTACTTC.

This clonotype was detected a few times. The chain employs TRBV20-1 and TRBJ2-7, with TRBD2 matching 9 bases. Trimming removed 6 bases from V and 7 bases from J; junction bases left unmatched: 16. Germline V gives CDR1 DFQATT, CDR2 SNEGSKA (reference sequence). The CDR3 length is 15 residues. CDR3 coding DNA: TGCAGTGCCTTAAACCCTAGCGGGGCCGAGGGGGAGCAGTACGTC. Its protein is CSALNPSGAEGEQYV.

This clonotype showed up just a few times. The chain employs TRBV6-2 or TRBV6-3 and TRBJ2-1; the D is unclear. V lost 6 bases to trimming and J lost 6 bases, with 18 bases between them. The CDR3 has 15 amino acids. The germline V gene has CDR1 MNHEY and CDR2 SVGEGT. CDR3 bases: TGTGCCAGCAGGCCCTTCGAATTTTCTGGCAATGAGCAGTTCTTC. This gives the protein CASRPFEFSGNEQFF.

The V and J genes are TRBV7-2 and TRBJ2-3; D is possibly TRBD2 (6 bases). The ends were cut back, 0 bases at V and 1 base at J, with 14 bases in the middle. CDR1 is SGHTA and CDR2 is FQGNSA in the germline V gene. The CDR3 loop spans 17 amino acids. The CDR3 region is CASSLASRGWGTDTQYF. CDR3 in DNA: TGTGCCAGCAGCTTAGCATCACGGGGGTGGGGCACAGATACGCAGTATTTT.

In regard to this clonotype: An end of the junction does not agree with germline; a read error may underlie this. The genes are TRBV3-1 and TRBJ2-7; D perhaps matches TRBD2 (5 bases). CDR1 is LGHDT and CDR2 is YNNKEL in the germline V gene (reference sequence). This CDR3 comprises 15 residues. The CDR3 DNA sequence: TGTGCCACCAGCCAAGGAGGCTGGACCAACTACGAGCAGTACTTC. This translates into CATSQGGWTNYEQYF.

The table lists this clonotype with a few counts. The rearrangement uses TRBV24-1 and TRBJ2-3; 9 nucleotides match TRBD2. The CDR3 runs to 16 residues. V was pared by 10 bases and J by 0 bases, with 10 bases of the junction left unmatched. The germline gives CDR1 KGHDR, CDR2 SFDVKD. CDR3 sequence (DNA): TGTGCCACAGGCGGGGGGGAAACTTCTAGCACAGATACGCAGTATTTT. This codes for CATGGGETSSTDTQYF.